Described below is a single T cell receptor beta chain sequence and its context. V was shortened by 3 bases and J by 5 bases, with 8 bases between the two germline ends. CDR1 and CDR2 (germline): MRHNA, SNTAGT. CDR3 length equals 13 residues. Method: immunoSEQ multiplex PCR; TCRdb's copy keeps in-frame clones and lacks some. The sample records about 1.5 million clones, 95% to 99% being singletons. This sample is drawn from a study of shared clonotypes between healthy human individuals. The sequenced sample consisted of naive CD4+ T cells sorted from blood. Subset here: CD45RA+ positively selected. The chain has TRBV6-4 and TRBJ2-1; D unresolved. The receptor was isolated from a man between 25 and 39 years old in good health. The CDR3 sequence: CASSENSDNEQFF. The CDR3 DNA reads TGTGCCAGCAGTGAGAACAGCGACAATGAGCAGTTCTTC.